The clone carrying this T cell receptor (beta chain) was seen more than once but under ten times. The antigen is unknown. This sample was taken from a study of vaccination and CD4 T cells after COVID-19. This CDR3 spans 18 amino acids. Deletions cut 6 bases from V and 0 bases from J, with 21 bases between. The germline V gene has CDR1 MRHNA and CDR2 SNTAGT. Study-wide results and limits: Convalescent patients studied were relatively few, and early post-infection timepoints were absent.

Sequencing of DNA taken from cultured CD4+ T cells relied on the Oncomine TCR Beta short-read assay. Genomic DNA was drawn out of CD4+ T cells grown in culture. MiXCR, run by TCRdb on the PCR reads, gives a single entry per CDR3 protein. Counted here are 9,500 to 15,000 distinct CDR3 sequences, 55% to 65% occurring once; the ten biggest clones make up roughly 8%. The treatment was: approximately 10-day PBMC culture with coronavirus spike peptide pools or control peptides (ViraFEST assay). This clonotype was obtained from a human donor who had recovered from COVID-19. The V call is TRBV6-4, the J call TRBJ1-5, with D possibly being TRBD1 (6 bases). Sequenced material: CD4+ T cells from blood, cultured in vitro. Here the CDR3 DNA reads TGTGCCAGCAGCCGACTTTTTAGACAGGCTGATAGCAATCAGCCCCAGCATTTT. This encodes CASSRLFRQADSNQPQHF.